The rows below give T cell receptor beta chains drawn from one sample of a study of metastatic and nonmetastatic thyroid tumors. TCRdb re-called clones via MiXCR from the PCR reads. The repertoire holds 15,000 to 20,000 clones, with approximately 31% as singletons. Sequenced: blood. Receptors were obtained from a female donor with papillary thyroid cancer or a benign thyroid nodule (not recorded which). Some clones in this sample may be carry-over from other donors' samples. Each CDR3 is given with its conserved first and last residue. A D gene is named only where the DNA matches it firmly. Size values are once, few and many counts, or a class for expanded clones, and some rows have none.

TRBD2,-,TRBV7-9,TRBJ2-7,TGTGCCAGCAGCTTATCGGGACTAGAGGTCGGACAGTACTTC,CASSLSGLEVGQYF
-,-,TRBV10-2,TRBJ2-7,TGCGCCAGCAGTGATTTGGGACTGCAGTACTTC,CASSDLGLQYF
-,many,TRBV3-1,TRBJ1-5,TGTGCCAGCAGCCCATCTATGGGGGGCTGGGGTCAGCCCCAGCATTTT,CASSPSMGGWGQPQHF
TRBD1,few,TRBV2,TRBJ2-6,TGTGCCAGCCGACAGGGATCAGCTAGCTCTGGGGCCAACGTCCTGACTTTC,CASRQGSASSGANVLTF
-,-,TRBV20-1,TRBJ2-1,TGCAGTGGGTTCCTAGCGTACCTCAATGACCAGTTCTTC,CSGFLAYLNDQFF
-,medium-sized,TRBV27,TRBJ2-7,TGTGCCAGCAGTCCTACGACAGGCGGCTCCTACGAGCAGTACTTC,CASSPTTGGSYEQYF
-,-,TRBV27,TRBJ1-1,TGTGCCAGCAGTTTACAGGACACTGAAGCTTTCTTT,CASSLQDTEAFF
TRBD2,many,TRBV7-9,TRBJ2-1,TGTGCCAGCAGCTTAGCTCTAGCGGGGTTTAATGAGCAGTTCTTC,CASSLALAGFNEQFF
-,-,TRBV12-3/TRBV12-4,TRBJ1-1,TGTGCCAGCAGTTTATCCGGCAGGACCACTGAAGCTTTCTTT,CASSLSGRTTEAFF
-,-,TRBV18,TRBJ2-7,TGTGCCAGCTCACCAGGACACGGGTCACCCTACGTGCAGTACTTC,CASSPGHGSPYVQYF
-,many,TRBV3-1,TRBJ2-1,TGTGCCAGCAGCCAAGGGGCTCGTGAGCAGTTCTTC,CASSQGAREQFF
-,-,TRBV30,TRBJ2-3,TGTGCCTGGAGTGTGGGAAGCACAGATACGCAGTATTTT,CAWSVGSTDTQYF
TRBD1,many,TRBV7-2,TRBJ2-6,TGTGCCAGCAGCTTATCAGGGGGCTGGGGGCAGAACTCTGGGGCCAACGTCCTGACTTTC,CASSLSGGWGQNSGANVLTF
-,-,TRBV20-1,TRBJ2-3,TGCAGTGCTAGAGACGGGAGAACTAGCACAGATACGCAGTATTTT,CSARDGRTSTDTQYF
TRBD2,few,TRBV3-1,TRBJ2-5,TGTGCCAGCAGCCTAGGACTAGCGGGCGGGGAGACCCAGTACTTC,CASSLGLAGGETQYF
-,many,TRBV7-9,TRBJ2-2,TGTGCCAGCAGCTTAGCGGACACGAACACCGGGGAGCTGTTTTTT,CASSLADTNTGELFF
-,many,TRBV5-6,TRBJ1-5,TGTGCCAGCAGCTGGGCCGGGACGTATGATCAGCCCCAGCATTTT,CASSWAGTYDQPQHF
TRBD1,-,TRBV6-1,TRBJ1-2,TGTGCCAGCAAAATTCTCGACAGGGTCTATGGCTACACCTTC,CASKILDRVYGYTF
-,-,TRBV27,TRBJ1-5,TGTGCCAGCAGCAAGCTAGGTCAGCCCCAGCATTTT,CASSKLGQPQHF
-,-,TRBV28,TRBJ2-1,TGTGCCAGCAGTTTGAGCGGGACACAGTTCTTC,CASSLSGTQFF
TRBD2,many,TRBV3-1,TRBJ2-2,TGTGCCAGCAGCCATCCTAGCGGGGTGAACACCGGGGAGCTGTTTTTT,CASSHPSGVNTGELFF
TRBD1,medium-sized,TRBV20-1,TRBJ2-7,TGCAGTGCCGCGGGACAGGGGGCTATGTACGAGCAGTACTTC,CSAAGQGAMYEQYF
-,few,TRBV11-3,TRBJ2-2,TGTGCCAGCAGCCCGGCCGGGACCAACACCGGGGAGCTGTTTTTT,CASSPAGTNTGELFF
TRBD1,-,TRBV4-1,TRBJ2-1,TGCGCCAGCAGCCAAGAAGGCGACAGGGGATATGAGCAGTTCTTC,CASSQEGDRGYEQFF
-,-,TRBV5-1,TRBJ2-1,TGCGCCAGCAGCTTGCTTGGCGGGGTTAGGAATGAGCAGTTCTTC,CASSLLGGVRNEQFF
-,medium-sized,TRBV6-1,TRBJ2-3,TGTGCCAGCAGTGCGAGTCCGGGGGACGGAGCAGATACGCAGTATTTT,CASSASPGDGADTQYF
TRBD2,many,TRBV2,TRBJ2-1,TGTGCCAGCAGTTTCCTGCCGGGGGGGCTGAATGAGCAGTTCTTC,CASSFLPGGLNEQFF
-,medium-sized,TRBV18,TRBJ1-1,TGTGCCAGTTTGGAGGGCAAGAACACTGAAGCTTTCTTT,CASLEGKNTEAFF
TRBD1,medium-sized,TRBV6-1,TRBJ1-2,TGTGCCAGCAGAACAGGGGGCTCCAACTATGGCTACACCTTC,CASRTGGSNYGYTF
-,-,TRBV27,TRBJ2-7,TGTGCCAGCAGAATTCTCACTTGGAGGGACGGAGCCTACGAGCAGTACTTC,CASRILTWRDGAYEQYF
TRBD1,medium-sized,TRBV28,TRBJ1-2,TGTGCCAGCAGGGGGCAGGGGGCACACTATGGCTACACCTTC,CASRGQGAHYGYTF
-,few,TRBV6-1,TRBJ2-7,TGTGCCAGCATTCCTACAGGGTGCCGATTCTACGAGCAGTACTTT,CASIPTGCRFYEQYF
TRBD1,medium-sized,TRBV27,TRBJ2-7,TGTGCCAGCAGTTCGCGGACCGGGACAGGGATGAACGAGCAGTACTTC,CASSSRTGTGMNEQYF
-,-,TRBV7-2,TRBJ1-6,TGTGCCAGCAGCTCCAAGGTAGGGGGTTATTCACCCCTCCACTTT,CASSSKVGGYSPLHF
TRBD2,-,TRBV20-1,TRBJ2-1,TGCAGTGCCCGTGTCGGGGGACTAGCAATTCGCTCCTACAATGAGCAGTTCTTC,CSARVGGLAIRSYNEQFF
-,many,TRBV6-5,TRBJ2-5,TGTGCCAGCAGTTACGGATCCGCAGGACAGAACCAAGAGACCCAGTACTTC,CASSYGSAGQNQETQYF
TRBD2,medium-sized,TRBV7-6,TRBJ2-1,TGTGCCAGCAGCTTAGAACTAGCGGGGGGCTACAATGAGCAGTTCTTC,CASSLELAGGYNEQFF
TRBD2,many,TRBV9,TRBJ2-1,TGTGCCAGCGGCGTGCAGACTAGCTTAAATGAGCAGTTCTTC,CASGVQTSLNEQFF
-,once,TRBV19,TRBJ2-1,TGTGCCGGTAGTATAGCCAGCGTGGTGGCCGGAGTCTACAATGAGCAGTTCTTC,CAGSIASVVAGVYNEQFF
TRBD2,-,TRBV6-1,TRBJ2-2,TGTGCCAGCAGTGAGACTAGCGGGAACACCGGGGAGCTGTTTTTT,CASSETSGNTGELFF
-,-,TRBV10-3,TRBJ2-2,TGTGCCATCAGTGAGTCGATAGAAGGGTCCTACGCTAACACCGGCGAGCTGTTTTTT,CAISESIEGSYANTGELFF
-,-,TRBV3-1,TRBJ1-1,TGTGCCAGCGGCCAAGAGAACGGACCCACGAACACTGAAGCTTTCTTT,CASGQENGPTNTEAFF
-,medium-sized,TRBV20-1,TRBJ2-5,TGCAGTGCTAGAGGACTAGGAACGGAGACCCAGTACTTC,CSARGLGTETQYF
TRBD1,medium-sized,TRBV27,TRBJ2-7,TGTGCCAGCCAACAAACCGGGACAGGGTCCTACGAGCAGTACTTC,CASQQTGTGSYEQYF
TRBD1,many,TRBV4-3,TRBJ2-6,TGCGCCAGCAGCCAAGATTCAGGGGGCGGGGCCAACGTCCTGACTTTC,CASSQDSGGGANVLTF
TRBD2,few,TRBV12-3/TRBV12-4,TRBJ2-5,TGTGCCAGCAGTGCGGGTACTAGCGGGGGGGAGACCCAGCACTTC,CASSAGTSGGETQHF
TRBD2,many,TRBV5-4,TRBJ2-3,TGTGCCAGCAGCTTGGCTTTAGCGGGGGAAGATACGCAGTATTTT,CASSLALAGEDTQYF
TRBD1,medium-sized,TRBV19,TRBJ1-2,TGTGCCAGTAAGATCGGACAGGGCGGCTATGGCTACACCTTC,CASKIGQGGYGYTF
TRBD2,few,TRBV11-3,TRBJ2-2,TGTGCCAGCAGCTCCGGGGGGACGACCGGGGAGCTGTTTTTT,CASSSGGTTGELFF
-,few,TRBV27,TRBJ2-7,TGTGCCAGCAGTCAGACCTCCTACGAGCAGTACTTC,CASSQTSYEQYF
TRBD2,-,TRBV27,TRBJ2-5,TGTGCCAGCAGTCCGCGCGGCGGGGGACTAGCGGGGGTGAGAGAGACCCAGTACTTC,CASSPRGGGLAGVRETQYF
-,-,TRBV6-1,TRBJ2-3,TGTGCCAGCAGTGAAGCAGTGGGGGCTAGCACATATACGCAGTATTTT,CASSEAVGASTYTQYF
-,few,TRBV28,TRBJ1-5,TGTGCCAGCAGTCCACGGCCTTCGGGGTATGTAGGCAATCAGCCCCAGCATTTT,CASSPRPSGYVGNQPQHF